Below, 30 T cell receptor beta chains from the same sample are listed, as sequenced in a study of shared clonotypes between healthy human individuals. Produced via immunoSEQ multiplex PCR; TCRdb's table is partial and in-frame only. Among 1,400,000 or so clones listed, less than 99% were seen once. The sequencing sample was made of naive CD4+ T cells sorted from blood. Specified subset: CD45RA+ positively selected. These receptors were collected from a man aged 30-40 years in good health.

V and J are TRBV2 and TRBJ2-1; D not resolved. The length of the CDR3 is 11 residues. Germline-derived CDR1 and CDR2 are SNHLY and FYNNEI. Trimming shortened V by 6 bases and J by 6 bases, and 6 bases separated the two germline ends. The CDR3 loop is CASRSLNEQFF. CDR3 DNA sequence: TGTGCCAGCAGGTCTCTCAATGAGCAGTTCTTC.

The chain uses TRBV7-9 and TRBJ2-3; 9 bases line up with TRBD2. V gave up 6 bases and J gave up 4 bases; unmatched junction bases: 5. The CDR3 length is 14 residues. In germline, CDR1 is SEHNR, CDR2 FQNEAQ (reference sequence). CDR3 in DNA: TGTGCCAGCAGGGTAGCGGGAGTTGCAGATACGCAGTATTTT. Its translation: CASRVAGVADTQYF.

The V call is TRBV7-2, the J call TRBJ2-1; D is unclear. The germline V and J ends were trimmed by 3 bases and 9 bases, with 15 bases remaining between them. The CDR3 has 14 residues. Germline V gives CDR1 SGHTA, CDR2 FQGNSA. The CDR3 region is CASSLDLAGIEQFF. As DNA, the CDR3 is TGTGCCAGCAGCTTGGACCTGGCCGGTATTGAGCAGTTCTTC. The variable domain in full, completed from reference TRBV7-2 and TRBJ2-1, reads GAGVSQSPSNKVTEKGKDVELRCDPISGHTALYWYRQSLGQGLEFLIYFQGNSAPDKSGLPSDRFSAERTGGSVSTLTIQRTQQEDSAVYLCASSLDLAGIEQFFGPGTRLTVL.

The J gene is TRBJ1-2, the V gene TRBV27, with 9 bases identical to TRBD1. The J segment lost 4 bases and the V segment lost 5 bases, leaving 5 bases of the junction unmatched. The length of the CDR3 is 14 residues. Germline V lookup: CDR1 MNHEY, CDR2 SMNVEV (reference sequence). CDR3 DNA sequence: TGTGCCAGCAGTCCCGGGACAGGGCCCTATGGCTACACCTTC. Translation gives CASSPGTGPYGYTF.

V is TRBV7-9 and J is TRBJ1-2; a possible D gene is TRBD1 (5 bases). Germline assignment: CDR1 SEHNR and CDR2 FQNEAQ (reference sequence). This CDR3 is 14 amino acids long. Deletions cut 6 bases from V and 1 base from J, with 12 bases between. For the CDR3, the DNA is TGTGCCAGCAGACCCCCAGGGCTTAACTATGGCTACACCTTC. This codes for CASRPPGLNYGYTF.

This chain uses TRBV7-8 with TRBJ2-1, with 11 bases fitting TRBD2. The CDR3 contains 16 residues. Germline V gene data show CDR1 as SGHVS and CDR2 as FQNEAQ. V lost 3 bases, J lost 2 bases, and 3 bases stayed unmatched. The CDR3 DNA is TGTGCCAGCAGCTTCCTAGCGGGAGGTACCTACAATGAGCAGTTCTTC. It is translated as CASSFLAGGTYNEQFF.

The chain joins TRBV5-1 to TRBJ1-4; 7 bases match TRBD1. Germline CDR1 is SGHRS and CDR2 is YFSETQ. The ends lost 4 bases at V and 7 bases at J; junction bases unmatched: 7. The CDR3 loop spans 14 amino acids. The CDR3: CASSTGTDSEKLFF. The CDR3 DNA is TGCGCCAGCAGCACCGGGACAGATAGTGAAAAACTGTTTTTT. The full variable domain, its missing parts supplied by reference TRBV5-1 and TRBJ1-4, is KAGVTQTPRYLIKTRGQQVTLSCSPISGHRSVSWYQQTPGQGLQFLFEYFSETQRNKGNFPGRFSGRQFSNSRSEMNVSTLELGDSALYLCASSTGTDSEKLFFGSGTQLSVL.

The chain employs TRBV5-1 and TRBJ2-1, with 8 nucleotides matching TRBD2. Germline CDR1 SGHRS, CDR2 YFSETQ. The CDR3 is made up of 17 amino acids. Germline trimming cut 0 bases from V and 3 bases from J; bases unmatched to any gene: 8. DNA for the CDR3: TGCGCCAGCAGCTTGGGGGCTAGCGGGTTTTTCTACAATGAGCAGTTCTTC. This sequence encodes CASSLGASGFFYNEQFF.

The chain links TRBV18 to TRBJ1-3; 8 bases line up with TRBD1. In germline, CDR1 is KGHSH, CDR2 LQKENI. This CDR3 contains 16 residues. V shed 4 bases and J 1 base; nucleotides not matched to a gene: 6. DNA for the CDR3: TGTGCCAGCTCACTACTAGACAGGGGATCTGGAAACACCATATATTTT. This sequence encodes CASSLLDRGSGNTIYF.

The chain recombines TRBV10-3 with TRBJ1-2, with D perhaps matching TRBD1 (5 bases). CDR3 size: 15 residues. The germline V gene encodes CDR1 ENHRY and CDR2 SYGVKD. Trimming cost V 0 bases and J 5 bases, with 13 bases left between them. For the CDR3, the DNA is TGTGCCATCAGTGAGTCTACAGGAAACTTATATGGCTACACCTTC. Translating it yields CAISESTGNLYGYTF.

This clone was found once. The chain uses TRBV2 and TRBJ2-2, with 10 bases aligning to TRBD1. Trimming removed 6 bases from V and 7 bases from J; junction bases left unmatched: 5. This CDR3 comprises 14 residues. Germline CDR1 SNHLY, CDR2 FYNNEI. The chain's CDR3 is CASRPGQGFGELFF. CDR3 nucleotides: TGTGCCAGCAGGCCGGGACAGGGGTTCGGGGAGCTGTTTTTT.

The V call is TRBV30, the J call TRBJ1-5; D gene unclear. The CDR3 extends over 16 amino acids. The germline gives CDR1 GTSNPN, CDR2 SVGIG (reference sequence). V was clipped by 0 bases and J by 0 bases, with 12 bases between them. The CDR3 region has the DNA TGTGCCTGGAGTGTAGCGTTGGGGTATAGCAATCAGCCCCAGCATTTT. Translating it yields CAWSVALGYSNQPQHF.

The gene calls are TRBV29-1 and TRBJ1-2; TRBD1 is a possible D gene (5 bases). CDR3 length: 12 residues. The ends were cut back, 6 bases at V and 1 base at J, with 9 bases in the middle. In germline, CDR1 is SQVTM, CDR2 ANQGSEA. This CDR3 is CSVRQNNYGYTF. The CDR3 DNA reads TGCAGCGTCCGACAGAATAACTATGGCTACACCTTC.

The chain links TRBV5-1 to TRBJ1-2, with D maybe TRBD1 (5 bases). V lost 4 bases and J 2 bases, leaving 15 bases between the germline ends. Germline CDR1 and CDR2: SGHRS and YFSETQ. CDR3 length: 15 amino acids. CDR3 in amino acids: CASSRWGDSNYGYTF. Here the CDR3 DNA reads TGCGCCAGCAGCCGTTGGGGGGACTCCAACTATGGCTACACCTTC.

The chain carries TRBV4-1 and TRBJ2-1; 9 bases match TRBD2. The CDR3 runs 15 residues. J gave up 9 bases and V 3 bases, and 9 bases lay outside the gene matches. Germline V CDR1 and CDR2: MGHRA, YSYEKL. In DNA form, the CDR3 reads TGCGCCAGCAGCCAGGTAACCTTAGCGGGAGTTGAGCAGTTCTTC. It codes for CASSQVTLAGVEQFF.

The rearrangement links TRBV10-3 to TRBJ2-6, with D hard to call. This CDR3 has 14 amino acids. V was pared by 7 bases and J by 2 bases, with 9 bases between. Germline values: CDR1 ENHRY, CDR2 SYGVKD. The CDR3 bases are TGTGCCATCACTCTTAGACCTGGGGCCAACGTCCTGACTTTC. This translates into CAITLRPGANVLTF.

This clone was recorded only once. The chain has TRBV28 and TRBJ1-2; D unresolved. This CDR3 is built from 13 residues. Trimming left V 7 bases short and J 4 bases short, with 13 bases between. Per the germline V gene, CDR1 is MDHEN and CDR2 is SYDVKM. CDR3 coding DNA: TGTGCCAGCACCCAATCGGGGATCTATGGCTACACCTTC. It encodes CASTQSGIYGYTF.

The chain joins TRBV18 to TRBJ1-1; 7 bases are shared with TRBD1. The CDR3 is made up of 13 amino acids. Germline CDR1 reads KGHSH; CDR2 reads LQKENI. The junction had 5 bases not matched to a gene; V was cut back by 6 bases and J by 4 bases. For the CDR3, the DNA is TGTGCCAGCTCCCAGGGGGAAGGCACTGAAGCTTTCTTT. Translated, it gives CASSQGEGTEAFF.

V gene TRBV5-4 combines with J gene TRBJ2-7; 11 positions agree with TRBD2. The CDR3 loop spans 14 amino acids. Per the germline V gene, CDR1 is SGHNT and CDR2 is YYREEE (reference sequence). After removal of 3 bases from V and 5 bases from J, the junction contained 4 bases not matched to a gene. Here the CDR3 reads CASSSSGRTHEQYF. CDR3 DNA sequence: TGTGCCAGCAGCTCTAGCGGGAGGACCCACGAGCAGTACTTC.

V usage is TRBV6-5 and J usage is TRBJ2-5; D ambiguous. V lost 0 bases and J lost 2, with 7 bases in between. The germline V gene encodes CDR1 MNHEY and CDR2 SVGAGI. The CDR3 contains 14 residues. The DNA for the CDR3 is TGTGCCAGCAGTTACTCGATAGGGCAAGAGACCCAGTACTTC. This encodes CASSYSIGQETQYF.

The gene calls are TRBV28 and TRBJ2-1, with TRBD2 matching 9 bases. Germline-derived CDR1 and CDR2 are MDHEN and SYDVKM. This CDR3 is 14 amino acids long. The junction had 6 bases not matched to a gene; V was cut back by 3 bases and J by 9 bases. Here the CDR3 reads CASSFDSGRVEQFF. The CDR3 nucleotides are TGTGCCAGCAGTTTTGATAGCGGGAGAGTTGAGCAGTTCTTC.

To note about this clone: Other DNA sequences in this specimen translate into the identical CDR3. The rearrangement links TRBV15 to TRBJ2-6, with D possibly being TRBD1 (6 bases). Trimming pared 0 bases from V and 1 base from J, leaving 7 bases between. This CDR3 has 16 amino acids. Germline-derived CDR1 and CDR2 are LNHNV and YYDKDF (reference sequence). The CDR3, as DNA: TGTGCCACCAGCAGAGATAGGGGGTCTGGGGCCAACGTCCTGACTTTC. Translation: CATSRDRGSGANVLTF.

Comment on this clone: The identical CDR3 is also encoded by other nucleotide sequences in the sample. The chain couples TRBV6-5 to TRBJ1-2; 9 bases map to TRBD1. After removal of 0 bases from V and 8 bases from J, the junction contained 4 bases not matched to a gene. The CDR3 extends over 14 amino acids. In germline, CDR1 is MNHEY, CDR2 SVGAGI. The CDR3 DNA follows: TGTGCCAGCAGTTACTCCGGGACAGGGAGCGGCTACACCTTC. As protein: CASSYSGTGSGYTF.

The count of this clone is one. V and J are TRBV7-3 and TRBJ2-3, with D hard to call. The CDR3 has 13 amino acids. Trimming took off 1 base at V and 1 base at J, with 3 bases between the two ends. Germline V gene sequence: CDR1 SGHTA, CDR2 FQGTGA. CDR3 loop: CASSLKGTDTQYF. The CDR3 DNA sequence: TGTGCCAGCAGCTTAAAGGGCACAGATACGCAGTATTTT.

This sequence joins TRBV10-3 and TRBJ2-7; 8 bases map to TRBD1. The V and J ends lost 2 bases and 2 bases, in that order; junction bases with no gene match: 8. Germline loops: CDR1 ENHRY, CDR2 SYGVKD. The CDR3 runs to 16 residues. The chain's CDR3 is CAISEARTGRAYEQYF. CDR3 DNA: TGTGCCATCAGTGAGGCTCGGACAGGGCGCGCCTACGAGCAGTACTTC.

Comments on this clone: In the same sample, other DNA sequences code for this CDR3. This chain links TRBV18 with TRBJ2-7; possibly TRBD1 for D (6 bases). The CDR3 totals 12 residues. Germline values: CDR1 KGHSH, CDR2 LQKENI. V was pared by 2 bases and J by 4 bases, with 6 bases between. CDR3 sequence reads: CASSPTGYEQYF. For the CDR3, the DNA is TGTGCCAGCTCACCAACAGGGTACGAGCAGTACTTC. The variable domain in full, completed from reference TRBV18 and TRBJ2-7, reads NAGVMQNPRHLVRRRGQEARLRCSPMKGHSHVYWYRQLPEEGLKFMVYLQKENIIDESGMPKERFSAEFPKEGPSILRIQQVVRGDSAAYFCASSPTGYEQYFGPGTRLTVT.

The V and J genes are TRBV7-2 and TRBJ2-7; D is possibly TRBD2 (6 bases). The germline V gene has CDR1 SGHTA and CDR2 FQGNSA. The V end was cut by 3 bases, the J end by 0 bases, with 15 bases between. The CDR3 spans 16 residues. CDR3 protein: CASSLTIAESSYEQYF. CDR3 bases: TGTGCCAGCAGCTTGACAATAGCGGAGAGCTCCTACGAGCAGTACTTC.

The V call is TRBV28, the J call TRBJ2-4, with D maybe TRBD1 (6 bases). V was shortened by 5 bases and J by 5 bases, with 16 bases between the two germline ends. The germline gives CDR1 MDHEN, CDR2 SYDVKM. The CDR3 loop spans 15 amino acids. This CDR3 is CASSRRTASQNIQYF. In DNA form, the CDR3 reads TGTGCCAGCAGTCGCCGGACAGCGAGCCAAAACATTCAGTACTTC.

The V gene is TRBV7-9, the J gene TRBJ2-3; D is perhaps TRBD1 (6 bases). The CDR3 length is 15 residues. V shed 3 bases and J shed 0 bases, with 10 bases lying between them. Germline-derived CDR1 and CDR2 are SEHNR and FQNEAQ (reference sequence). The chain's CDR3 is CASSLLGASTDTQYF. The CDR3 DNA follows: TGTGCCAGCAGCTTGCTGGGGGCGAGCACAGATACGCAGTATTTT.

This clone has just one count. The V gene is TRBV19, the J gene TRBJ2-5, with no clear D. The CDR3 covers 12 residues. Looked up from germline, CDR1 is LNHDA and CDR2 is SQIVND (reference sequence). Trimming removed 0 bases at V and 5 bases at J, with 4 bases between. The CDR3 protein is CASSIDTETQYF. The CDR3 nucleotides are TGTGCCAGTAGTATAGATACGGAGACCCAGTACTTC.